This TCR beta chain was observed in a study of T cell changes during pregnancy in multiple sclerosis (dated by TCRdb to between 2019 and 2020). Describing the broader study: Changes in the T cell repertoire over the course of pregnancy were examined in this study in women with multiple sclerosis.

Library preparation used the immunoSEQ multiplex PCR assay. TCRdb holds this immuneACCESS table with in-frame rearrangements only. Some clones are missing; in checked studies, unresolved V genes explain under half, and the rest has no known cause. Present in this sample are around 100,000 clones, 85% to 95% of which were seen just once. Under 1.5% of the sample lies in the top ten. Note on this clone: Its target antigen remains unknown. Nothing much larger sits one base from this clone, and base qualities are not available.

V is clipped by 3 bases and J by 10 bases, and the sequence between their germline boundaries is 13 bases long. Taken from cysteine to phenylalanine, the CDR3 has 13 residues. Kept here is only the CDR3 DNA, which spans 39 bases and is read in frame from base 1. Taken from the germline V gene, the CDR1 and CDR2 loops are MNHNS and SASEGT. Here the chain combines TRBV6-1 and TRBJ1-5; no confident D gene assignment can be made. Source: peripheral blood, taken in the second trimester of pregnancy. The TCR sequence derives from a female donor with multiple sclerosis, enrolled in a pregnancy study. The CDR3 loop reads CASSDDTYGPQHF. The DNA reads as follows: TGTGCCAGCAGTGACGACACCTATGGACCCCAGCATTTT.